Presented here are 20 T cell receptor beta chains from one specimen sequenced in a study of OX40 agonist ivuxolimab in advanced cancers. Repertoires were generated with immunoSEQ multiplex PCR, while TCRdb's copy carries only in-frame clones and drops some. This table holds tens of thousands of clones, approximately 86% found once. The source was CD4+ or CD8+ T cells sorted from blood, collected in a trial of the OX40 agonist ivuxolimab. These receptors all stem from an adult with an advanced solid tumor such as melanoma, head and neck, liver or kidney cancer.

The V call is TRBV5-1, the J call TRBJ2-2; 7 bases fit TRBD2. Germline V gene sequence: CDR1 SGHRS, CDR2 YFSETQ. V was pared by 1 base and J by 5 bases, with 14 bases of the junction left unmatched. This CDR3 is built from 18 residues. Here the CDR3 reads CASSLWTVAGSATGELFF. CDR3 sequence (DNA): TGCGCCAGCAGCTTGTGGACTGTAGCGGGTAGTGCGACCGGGGAGCTGTTTTTT.

The V call is TRBV27, the J call TRBJ2-1; 10 nucleotides align to TRBD2. CDR3 length equals 15 residues. Germline V gene data show CDR1 as MNHEY and CDR2 as SMNVEV (reference sequence). Unmatched junction bases numbered 5, after V lost 1 base and J lost 8 bases. CDR3 loop: CASSLWLAGADEQFF. CDR3 in DNA: TGTGCCAGCAGTTTATGGCTAGCGGGAGCCGATGAGCAGTTCTTC.

The count of this clone is one. The chain uses TRBV29-1 and TRBJ1-2, with 7 bases aligning to TRBD1. The CDR3 spans 13 residues. V lost 7 bases and J lost 3; bases outside the gene matches: 8. CDR1 is SQVTM and CDR2 is ANQGSEA in the germline V gene. This CDR3 is CSDTMGQHYGYTF. The CDR3 nucleotides read TGCAGCGATACCATGGGACAGCACTATGGCTACACCTTC. The whole variable domain, filled in from reference TRBV29-1 and TRBJ1-2, reads SAVISQKPSRDICQRGTSLTIQCQVDSQVTMMFWYRQQPGQSLTLIATANQGSEATYESGFVIDKFPISRPNLTFSTLTVSNMSPEDSSIYLCSDTMGQHYGYTFGSGTRLTVV.

This chain links TRBV28 with TRBJ2-3; 10 bases are a match to TRBD1. The CDR3 sequence is 17 residues long. Trimming removed 3 bases from V and 2 bases from J; junction bases left unmatched: 8. The germline V gene encodes CDR1 MDHEN and CDR2 SYDVKM. CDR3 DNA: TGTGCCAGCAGTTTCACAACCGGGACAGGGGACACAGATACGCAGTATTTT. It encodes CASSFTTGTGDTDTQYF.

The chain uses TRBV11-2 and TRBJ1-1; the match to TRBD1 covers 10 bases. The CDR3 runs 15 residues. In germline, CDR1 is SGHAT, CDR2 FQNNGV. V dropped 4 bases and J dropped 0; count of bases not matched to a gene: 2. CDR3 protein: CASSWTGGMNTEAFF. For the CDR3, the DNA is TGTGCCAGCAGCTGGACAGGGGGGATGAACACTGAAGCTTTCTTT.

The rearrangement joins TRBV27 to TRBJ2-7; possibly TRBD1 for D (6 bases). The CDR3 runs 14 residues. The V gene's germline CDR1 is MNHEY and CDR2 SMNVEV (reference sequence). Trimming took 6 bases from V and 3 from J, leaving 15 bases between them. The CDR3 DNA is TGTGCCAGCAGCACAAAATCAGGGGACTACGAGCAGTACTTC. Translated: CASSTKSGDYEQYF.

This chain uses TRBV6-6 with TRBJ2-1; 8 bases map to TRBD1. The V gene's germline CDR1 is MNHNY and CDR2 SVGAGI (reference sequence). V lost 2 bases, J lost 7 bases, and 4 bases stayed unmatched. This CDR3 contains 14 residues. The CDR3 DNA follows: TGTGCCAGCAGTTACCCGGGACAGGTAAATGAGCAGTTCTTC. Translation: CASSYPGQVNEQFF.

The chain joins TRBV7-9 to TRBJ2-1; no firm D call. Per germline, CDR1 SEHNR and CDR2 FQNEAQ (reference sequence). The CDR3 consists of 11 residues. The V and J ends lost 3 bases and 4 bases respectively, with 1 base between them. The CDR3 DNA sequence: TGTGCCAGCAGCTTTTACAATGAGCAGTTCTTC. It yields the protein CASSFYNEQFF.

The rearrangement joins TRBV25-1 to TRBJ2-1; 8 nucleotides agree with TRBD1. V shed 3 bases and J 2 bases; nucleotides not matched to a gene: 6. The CDR3 sequence is 16 residues long. CDR1 and CDR2 from the germline V gene are MGHDK and SYGVNS. CDR3 in amino acids: CASSDPGTGTYNEQFF. CDR3 in DNA: TGTGCCAGCAGTGACCCCGGGACAGGCACCTACAATGAGCAGTTCTTC.

The CDR3 coding sequence is TGTGCCAGCAGTTTTTTGACAGGGGGCAATGGGGAGCTGTTTTTT. Translating gives CASSFLTGGNGELFF. The rearrangement joins TRBV28 to TRBJ2-2; the match to TRBD1 covers 10 bases. The V segment lost 3 bases and the J segment 8 bases; nucleotides outside the gene matches: 6. Germline-derived CDR1 and CDR2 are MDHEN and SYDVKM. This CDR3 region has 15 residues.

CDR3 sequence (DNA): TGCGCCAGCAGCCCCAACTTAGGGGTTCCTAACTATGGCTACACCTTC. Its translation: CASSPNLGVPNYGYTF. J is TRBJ1-2 and V is TRBV4-3; TRBD1 is a possible D gene (5 bases). V lost 4 bases and J 0 bases, leaving 15 bases between the germline ends. CDR3 size: 16 residues. Germline loops: CDR1 LGHNA, CDR2 YSLEER.

This CDR3 is CASSLGGGGQPQHF. CDR3 in DNA: TGTGCCAGCAGTCTAGGGGGGGGCGGACAGCCCCAGCATTTT. This chain connects TRBV27 to TRBJ1-5; the D gene is possibly TRBD1 (6 bases). Trimming left V 5 bases short and J 7 bases short, with 15 bases between. The CDR3 has 14 amino acids. Germline CDR1 is MNHEY and CDR2 is SMNVEV (reference sequence).

This clone was counted a single time. The chain is built from TRBV28 and TRBJ2-7; the D gene is possibly TRBD2 (5 bases). The V and J ends lost 11 bases and 3 bases respectively, with 17 bases between them. CDR3 length equals 13 residues. The germline gives CDR1 MDHEN, CDR2 SYDVKM. The DNA for the CDR3 is TGTGCCTCAGCTTTAGGGAGCGGCTACGAGCAGTACTTC. Translated: CASALGSGYEQYF.

In DNA form, the CDR3 reads TGTGCCAGCAGCTTAAATTCAGGGGGATATGAAAAACTGTTTTTT. It yields the protein CASSLNSGGYEKLFF. V is TRBV13 and J is TRBJ1-4; TRBD1 matches 7 bases. The length of the CDR3 is 15 residues. With 2 bases clipped from V and 6 bases from J, the junction kept 6 bases outside the gene matches. Per germline, CDR1 PRHDT and CDR2 FYEKMQ (reference sequence).

This chain uses TRBV6-1 with TRBJ1-1, with 7 bases fitting TRBD1. This CDR3 has 13 amino acids. Germline CDR1 reads MNHNS; CDR2 reads SASEGT. J was trimmed by 4 bases and V by 4 bases; bases with no gene match: 3. CDR3 amino acids: CASSAGTVTEAFF. CDR3 sequence (DNA): TGTGCCAGCAGTGCCGGGACAGTCACTGAAGCTTTCTTT.

The V call is TRBV7-2, the J call TRBJ2-7, with a tentative D call TRBD1 (6 bases). This CDR3 spans 15 amino acids. V gave up 2 bases and J gave up 2 bases, with 13 bases separating them. Per the germline V gene, CDR1 is SGHTA and CDR2 is FQGNSA. In DNA form, the CDR3 reads TGTGCCAGCAGCTTATCCCTGGACAGCGCCTACGAGCAGTACGTC. Its translation: CASSLSLDSAYEQYV.

The CDR3 nucleotides are TGTGCCAGCAGTTTTCCCAGGGCTCTAACCTACGAGCAGTACTTC. Amino acid sequence: CASSFPRALTYEQYF. J is TRBJ2-7 and V is TRBV28, with D maybe TRBD1 (5 bases). Trimming left V 3 bases short and J 2 bases short, with 14 bases between. The germline V gene encodes CDR1 MDHEN and CDR2 SYDVKM. The CDR3 totals 15 residues.

V usage is TRBV9 and J usage is TRBJ2-5, with D perhaps matching TRBD1 (5 bases). Per the germline V gene, CDR1 is SGDLS and CDR2 is YYNGEE. Trimming cost V 0 bases and J 2 bases, with 11 bases left between them. There are 15 residues in the CDR3. CDR3 sequence reads: CASSVVTGPQETQYF. The CDR3 nucleotides are TGTGCCAGCAGCGTAGTAACAGGACCTCAAGAGACCCAGTACTTC.

The V and J genes are TRBV28 and TRBJ1-5; 8 bases agree with TRBD1. The J segment lost 5 bases and the V segment lost 5 bases, leaving 8 bases of the junction unmatched. The CDR3 covers 15 residues. Germline V lookup: CDR1 MDHEN, CDR2 SYDVKM. The CDR3 coding sequence is TGTGCCAGCAGTGCAGGGACAGGTAACGATCAGCCCCAGCATTTT. It yields the protein CASSAGTGNDQPQHF.

The rearrangement joins TRBV7-9 to TRBJ2-7; D remains ambiguous. V lost 1 base and J lost 2, with 3 bases in between. The CDR3 loop spans 12 amino acids. In germline, CDR1 is SEHNR, CDR2 FQNEAQ (reference sequence). The CDR3 coding sequence is TGTGCCAGCAGCTTAGGTACCTACGAGCAGTACGTC. The encoded protein is CASSLGTYEQYV.